This T cell receptor beta chain is drawn from a study of shared clonotypes between healthy human individuals. Regarding the study as a whole: Against clonotypes common to all four donors, non-shared ones had lower generation probabilities.

V was cut by 1 base and J by 5 bases, with 5 bases left in between. The germline CDR1 and CDR2 sequences are LNHNV and YYDKDF (reference sequence). CDR3 length equals 12 residues. A remark on this clone: The antigen is undetermined.

The study ran the assay at deep level. Every subset had its genomic DNA shared out evenly among several immunoSEQ plates. This table comes from immunoSEQ multiplex PCR, and its TCRdb copy is limited to in-frame clones, with some not included. In the table there are approximately 2.4 million clones, about 94% of which are singletons. The chain combines TRBV15 with TRBJ2-5; D gene unclear. This clonotype was obtained from a man aged 18 to 35 in good health. Sequenced material: naive CD4+ T cells sorted from blood. As to subset: CD45RA+ positively selected. CDR3 in amino acids: CATSRGYETQYF. For the CDR3, the DNA is TGTGCCACCAGCAGAGGGTACGAGACCCAGTACTTC.